The clone carrying this T cell receptor (beta chain) was recorded a few times. Its antigen remains unidentified. All donors comprised healthy Caucasians. The sample comes from a study of identical twins. Overall study results and limits: Conclusions came from cross-sectional statistical analysis, not from following the same donors. Memory repertoires showed no such pattern, whereas abundant cord blood beta clonotypes carried fewer insertions. It was possible that invariant MAIT and iNKT cells partly confounded the zero-insertion analyses.

TCRdb re-called the 5' RACE reads through MiXCR, storing one row per CDR3 protein. The data show 240,000 or so distinct CDR3 sequences, 9.5% to 15% seen once. These sequences were also reported in another study, on yellow fever vaccine responses in identical twins.

The receptor was derived from a woman younger than 30 in good health. Input material: memory (CD45RO+) T cells sorted from blood.

CDR3: CASSQGLAGAVEQFF. CDR3 coding DNA: TGTGCCAGCAGCCAGGGTCTAGCGGGGGCGGTTGAGCAGTTCTTC. The J gene is TRBJ2-1, the V gene TRBV3-1; 10 bases are shared with TRBD2. The CDR3 contains 15 residues. The junction had 8 bases not matched to a gene; V was cut back by 3 bases and J by 9 bases. Germline CDR1 and CDR2: LGHDT and YNNKEL (reference sequence).